The next 10 T cell receptor beta chains were all read from a single sample in a study of OX40 agonist ivuxolimab in advanced cancers. Libraries were prepared by immunoSEQ multiplex PCR; TCRdb keeps only in-frame clonotypes and omits some of them. Of 73,000 or so clones in the sample, 75% to 85% are singletons; the top ten hold about 0.57%. This specimen was CD4+ or CD8+ T cells sorted from blood, taken in a trial of the OX40 agonist ivuxolimab. These receptors were taken from an adult with an advanced solid tumor such as melanoma, head and neck, liver or kidney cancer.

The J gene is TRBJ1-5, the V gene TRBV19; 8 bases line up with TRBD1. After removal of 5 bases from V and 4 bases from J, the junction contained 7 bases not matched to a gene. The CDR3 totals 15 residues. Germline assignment: CDR1 LNHDA and CDR2 SQIVND (reference sequence). The CDR3: CASSYGQGPNQPQHF. CDR3 nucleotides: TGTGCCAGTAGTTACGGACAGGGCCCAAATCAGCCCCAGCATTTT.

This clone was picked up a small number of times. The chain combines TRBV6-5 with TRBJ1-1; unclear D gene. CDR3 size: 15 residues. The germline gives CDR1 MNHEY, CDR2 SVGAGI. Trimming shortened V by 0 bases and J by 0 bases, and 8 bases separated the two germline ends. CDR3 DNA: TGTGCCAGCAGTTACTCAACCGTAATGAACACTGAAGCTTTCTTT. Amino acids: CASSYSTVMNTEAFF.

V is TRBV5-6 and J is TRBJ2-1; D is ambiguous. Trimming pared 3 bases from V and 0 bases from J, leaving 10 bases between. Germline CDR1 reads SGHDT; CDR2 reads YYEEEE. The CDR3 length is 15 residues. CDR3 in amino acids: CASSSGPSSYNEQFF. In nucleotides, the CDR3 is TGTGCCAGCAGCTCCGGGCCGAGCTCCTACAATGAGCAGTTCTTC.

The V and J genes are TRBV5-1 and TRBJ1-4; no clear D gene. V shed 3 bases and J shed 0 bases, with 6 bases lying between them. The CDR3 runs 14 residues. CDR1 is SGHRS, CDR2 YFSETQ, per germline. CDR3 nucleotides: TGCGCCAGCAGCTCAGACCCAACTAATGAAAAACTGTTTTTT. It specifies CASSSDPTNEKLFF.

The V call is TRBV5-6, the J call TRBJ2-1; TRBD1 agrees at 10 bases. Germline-derived CDR1 and CDR2 are SGHDT and YYEEEE. The CDR3 contains 15 residues. Unmatched junction bases numbered 8, after V lost 4 bases and J lost 7 bases. CDR3 in amino acids: CASSQTGGGWNEQFF. In nucleotides, the CDR3 is TGTGCCAGCAGCCAGACAGGGGGCGGATGGAATGAGCAGTTCTTC.

The chain links TRBV2 to TRBJ2-7, with D possibly matching TRBD1 (5 bases). CDR1 and CDR2 (germline): SNHLY, FYNNEI. The CDR3 extends over 12 amino acids. V lost 8 bases to trimming and J lost 9 bases, with 17 bases between them. The CDR3 is CASQGPVGLQYF. The CDR3 nucleotides are TGTGCCAGCCAGGGCCCAGTCGGGCTGCAGTACTTC.

This clone was observed a handful of times. The chain couples TRBV11-2 to TRBJ2-1; no reliable D call. CDR1 is SGHAT and CDR2 is FQNNGV in the germline V gene. Trimming took 4 bases from V and 5 from J, leaving 9 bases between them. This CDR3 has 13 amino acids. CDR3 protein: CASSSGIDNEQFF. The CDR3 DNA reads as TGTGCCAGCAGCTCTGGGATCGACAATGAGCAGTTCTTC. The variable domain in full, with the rest retrieved from reference TRBV11-2 and TRBJ2-1, is EAGVAQSPRYKIIEKRQSVAFWCNPISGHATLYWYQQILGQGPKLLIQFQNNGVVDDSQLPKDRFSAERLKGVDSTLKIQPAKLEDSAVYLCASSSGIDNEQFFGPGTRLTVL.

The rearrangement uses TRBV6-6 and TRBJ1-5; maybe TRBD1 (5 bases). V lost 7 bases, J lost 1 base, and 14 bases lay in between. Germline CDR1 MNHNY, CDR2 SVGAGI (reference sequence). This CDR3 has 15 amino acids. CDR3 nucleotide sequence: TGTGCCAGCACTTCCCAAGGGGCGAGCAATCAGCCCCAGCATTTT. It specifies CASTSQGASNQPQHF.

This rearrangement joins TRBV18 to TRBJ1-3; D possibly corresponds to TRBD1 (6 bases). Germline CDR1 KGHSH, CDR2 LQKENI. Between the trimmed V and J ends, which lost 0 bases and 0 bases, there was a span of 15 bases. There are 18 residues in the CDR3. The CDR3 loop is CASSPPMGRGPSGNTIYF. In DNA, the CDR3 is TGTGCCAGCTCACCACCGATGGGCCGGGGGCCCTCTGGAAACACCATATATTTT.

The DNA for the CDR3 is TGTGCCAGCAGGTCTCGACAGGGGACTAAAAACATTCAGTACTTC. Protein product: CASRSRQGTKNIQYF. This chain connects TRBV7-2 to TRBJ2-4, with 8 positions matching TRBD1. The V and J ends lost 6 bases and 4 bases, in that order; junction bases with no gene match: 8. This CDR3 comprises 15 residues. Looked up from germline, CDR1 is SGHTA and CDR2 is FQGNSA.